A single sample is the source of the 12 T cell receptor beta chains below, sequenced in a study of beta chain features in type 1 diabetes (dated by TCRdb to about 2018). The library was produced with the immunoSEQ multiplex PCR assay. All of the isolated RNA was reverse transcribed with the High Capacity cDNA Reverse Transcription Kit, so expressed TCRB transcripts were sequenced. Entries here come from immuneACCESS through TCRdb and include only in-frame sequences with V and J called. Some clones fail to appear in such tables; in the studies checked, an unresolved V gene covers under half of the shortfall, and the cause of the remainder is unknown. The table for this sample lists about 220,000 clones; approximately 10% of them were counted only once. Jointly, the top ten make up 1% to 1.5% of the sample. Source material: central memory CD4+ T cells from blood. Every receptor here comes from a man aged 18 to 30 in good health.

This clone has more than one count but fewer than ten. V gene TRBV7-2 combines with J gene TRBJ2-1, with TRBD1 as a possible D gene (5 bases). Germline V lookup: CDR1 SGHTA, CDR2 FQGNSA. The CDR3 consists of 15 residues. The V end was cut by 5 bases, the J end by 1 base, with 12 bases between. CDR3 DNA: TGTGCCAGCAGCGTGGCCAGGGCGTCCTACAATGAGCAGTTCTTC. Translating it yields CASSVARASYNEQFF.

Comment on this clone: Other DNA sequences in this sample translate to the same CDR3. The V and J genes are TRBV30 and TRBJ2-7; possible D gene TRBD1, 5 bases. The CDR3 is 11 amino acids. V lost 2 bases to trimming and J lost 6 bases, with 8 bases between them. Germline lookup yields CDR1 GTSNPN and CDR2 SVGIG (reference sequence). The CDR3 spells CAWSWGAEQYF. CDR3 bases: TGTGCCTGGAGTTGGGGCGCCGAGCAGTACTTC.

This chain uses TRBV7-9 with TRBJ2-2, with TRBD2 identical over 7 bases. J gave up 4 bases and V 5 bases, and 7 bases lay outside the gene matches. This CDR3 is built from 15 residues. Germline values: CDR1 SEHNR, CDR2 FQNEAQ (reference sequence). CDR3 residues: CASSPLREVTGELFF. The CDR3 nucleotides read TGTGCCAGCAGCCCCCTTCGGGAGGTCACCGGGGAGCTGTTTTTT.

In this sample, this clone turned up a few times. V gene TRBV11-2 combines with J gene TRBJ1-4; no reliable D call. CDR1 is SGHAT, CDR2 FQNNGV, per germline. V gave up 3 bases and J gave up 5 bases, with 10 bases separating them. This CDR3 region has 14 residues. The CDR3 here is CASSLGGRNEKLFF. Here the CDR3 DNA reads TGTGCCAGCAGCTTGGGCGGACGGAATGAAAAACTGTTTTTT. Variable domain in full (rest from reference TRBV11-2 and TRBJ1-4): EAGVAQSPRYKIIEKRQSVAFWCNPISGHATLYWYQQILGQGPKLLIQFQNNGVVDDSQLPKDRFSAERLKGVDSTLKIQPAKLEDSAVYLCASSLGGRNEKLFFGSGTQLSVL.

This chain uses TRBV28 with TRBJ1-2; D is uncertain. The CDR3 has 14 residues. V dropped 5 bases and J dropped 3 bases, with 13 bases sitting between them. Germline CDR1 reads MDHEN; CDR2 reads SYDVKM. The CDR3 region is CASSPSWQDYGYTF. The CDR3 DNA sequence: TGTGCCAGCAGTCCTTCTTGGCAGGACTATGGCTACACCTTC.

This clone came up many times. The V call is TRBV2, the J call TRBJ2-6; the D is unclear. The V end was cut by 6 bases, the J end by 4 bases, with 13 bases between. Germline lookup yields CDR1 SNHLY and CDR2 FYNNEI. The CDR3 covers 15 residues. In nucleotides, the CDR3 is TGTGCCAGCAGACCCGCCAAGGAAGGGGCCAACGTCCTGACTTTC. This sequence encodes CASRPAKEGANVLTF.

This clone was seen a handful of times. The chain recombines TRBV5-1 with TRBJ2-7; 13 bases agree with TRBD2. Germline CDR1 reads SGHRS; CDR2 reads YFSETQ. CDR3 length: 15 amino acids. V shed 4 bases, J shed 1 base, and the junction held 2 bases outside the gene matches. Here the CDR3 DNA reads TGCGCCAGCAGCCCACTAGCGGGAGGGTCCTACGAGCAGTACTTC. As protein: CASSPLAGGSYEQYF. The complete variable domain, with remaining parts taken from reference TRBV5-1 and TRBJ2-7, reads KAGVTQTPRYLIKTRGQQVTLSCSPISGHRSVSWYQQTPGQGLQFLFEYFSETQRNKGNFPGRFSGRQFSNSRSEMNVSTLELGDSALYLCASSPLAGGSYEQYFGPGTRLTVT.

This clone was observed a handful of times. The chain couples TRBV5-4 to TRBJ2-1, with a tentative D call TRBD2 (6 bases). The V end lost 1 base, the J end lost 10 bases, and 12 bases lay between the germline ends. In germline, CDR1 is SGHNT, CDR2 YYREEE (reference sequence). The CDR3 loop spans 13 amino acids. CDR3 nucleotide sequence: TGTGCCAGCAGCTTGACTAGCCCCAGCGAGCAGTTCTTC. Translation gives CASSLTSPSEQFF.

This clone was counted a few times. The V gene is TRBV6-6, the J gene TRBJ2-5, with TRBD2 identical over 9 bases. From germline, CDR1 is MNHNY and CDR2 SVGAGI (reference sequence). CDR3 length: 14 residues. V dropped 4 bases and J dropped 3; count of bases not matched to a gene: 3. The CDR3 nucleotides are TGTGCCAGCAGTTCTTCTAGCGGGAAAGAGACCCAGTACTTC. Amino acids: CASSSSSGKETQYF.

There are many counts of this clone. The rearrangement links TRBV15 to TRBJ2-5, with D maybe TRBD2 (6 bases). Germline CDR1 reads LNHNV; CDR2 reads YYDKDF (reference sequence). Between the trimmed V and J ends, which lost 5 bases and 1 base, there was a span of 14 bases. The CDR3 loop spans 15 amino acids. The CDR3 loop reads CATSGVLAVQETQYF. The CDR3 region has the DNA TGTGCCACCAGCGGCGTTTTAGCGGTCCAAGAGACCCAGTACTTC. Drawing the rest from reference TRBV15 and TRBJ2-5, the complete variable domain is DAMVIQNPRYQVTQFGKPVTLSCSQTLNHNVMYWYQQKSSQAPKLLFHYYDKDFNNEADTPDNFQSRRPNTSFCFLDIRSPGLGDTAMYLCATSGVLAVQETQYFGPGTRLLVL.

J is TRBJ2-2 and V is TRBV30; no firm D call. This CDR3 spans 13 amino acids. The germline CDR1 and CDR2 sequences are GTSNPN and SVGIG (reference sequence). The germline V and J ends were trimmed by 3 bases and 6 bases, with 11 bases remaining between them. In DNA, the CDR3 is TGTGCCTGGAGACCGACCGTAGCCGGGGAGCTGTTTTTT. Protein sequence: CAWRPTVAGELFF.

The rearrangement links TRBV23-1 to TRBJ1-2; 10 bases agree with TRBD1. TRBV23-1 is placed among ORFs of uncertain function. V gave up 7 bases and J gave up 2 bases; unmatched junction bases: 4. The CDR3 contains 14 residues. CDR3 region: CASTLTGGNYGYTF. CDR3 nucleotides: TGCGCCAGCACCTTGACAGGGGGCAACTATGGCTACACCTTC.